This T cell receptor (beta chain) was captured in a study of PD-L1 blockade in urothelial cancer. In the study overall: Male sex and bladder-origin urothelial cancer were recorded for about 85% of the roughly 30 patients.

Germline V CDR1 and CDR2: SGDLS, YYNGEE. This CDR3 comprises 16 residues. The J segment lost 5 bases and the V segment lost 4 bases, leaving 14 bases of the junction unmatched. TCRdb keeps only in-frame clones here, not all; method: immunoSEQ multiplex PCR. The sample has under 55,000 clones, roughly 84% seen once. Locally advanced or metastatic urothelial carcinoma affected all patients. This rearrangement joins TRBV9 to TRBJ2-5; TRBD1 agrees at 7 bases. The clonotype originates from a man aged 40-49 years with urothelial cancer. The starting material was PBMCs, obtained around atezolizumab (anti-PD-L1) treatment. CDR3 sequence reads: CASSSRGYGRGETQYF. In DNA, the CDR3 is TGTGCCAGCAGCTCACGCGGGTACGGCAGGGGGGAGACCCAGTACTTC.